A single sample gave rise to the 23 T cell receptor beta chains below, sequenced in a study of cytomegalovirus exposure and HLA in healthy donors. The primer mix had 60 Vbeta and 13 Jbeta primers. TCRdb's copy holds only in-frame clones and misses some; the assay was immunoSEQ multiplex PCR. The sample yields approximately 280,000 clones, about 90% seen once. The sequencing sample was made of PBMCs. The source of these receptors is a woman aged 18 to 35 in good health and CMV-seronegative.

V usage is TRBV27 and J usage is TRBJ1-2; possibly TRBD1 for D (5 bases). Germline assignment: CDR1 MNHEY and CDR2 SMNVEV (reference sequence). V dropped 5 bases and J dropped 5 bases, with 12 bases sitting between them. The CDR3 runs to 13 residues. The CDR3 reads CASSLVGGYGYTF. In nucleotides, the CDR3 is TGTGCCAGCAGTCTCGTGGGGGGTTATGGCTACACCTTC.

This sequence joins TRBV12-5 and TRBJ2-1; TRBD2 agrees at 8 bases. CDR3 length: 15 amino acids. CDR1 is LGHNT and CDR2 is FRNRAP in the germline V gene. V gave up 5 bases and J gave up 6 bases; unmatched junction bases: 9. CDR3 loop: CASGITRGGPNEQFF. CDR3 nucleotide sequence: TGTGCTAGTGGTATAACCCGCGGGGGGCCCAATGAGCAGTTCTTC.

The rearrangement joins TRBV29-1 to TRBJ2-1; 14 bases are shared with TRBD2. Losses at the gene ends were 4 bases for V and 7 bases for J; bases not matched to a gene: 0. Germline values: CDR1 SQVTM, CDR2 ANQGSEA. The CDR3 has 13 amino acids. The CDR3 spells CSVGLAGGNEQFF. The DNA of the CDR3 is TGCAGCGTTGGACTAGCGGGGGGGAATGAGCAGTTCTTC.

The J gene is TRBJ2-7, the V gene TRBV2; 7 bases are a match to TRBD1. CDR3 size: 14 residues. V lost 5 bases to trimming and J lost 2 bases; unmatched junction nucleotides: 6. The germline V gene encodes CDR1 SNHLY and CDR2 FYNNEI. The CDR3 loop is CASSTYRGAYEQYF. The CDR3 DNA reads TGTGCCAGCAGTACGTACAGGGGCGCCTACGAGCAGTACTTC.

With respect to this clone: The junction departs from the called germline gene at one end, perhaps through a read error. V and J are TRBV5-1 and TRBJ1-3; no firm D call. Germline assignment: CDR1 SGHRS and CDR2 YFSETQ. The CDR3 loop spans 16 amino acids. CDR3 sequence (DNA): TGCGCCAGCAGCTCACTACCCCCTAGCTCTGGAAACGCCATATATTTT. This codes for CASSSLPPSSGNAIYF.

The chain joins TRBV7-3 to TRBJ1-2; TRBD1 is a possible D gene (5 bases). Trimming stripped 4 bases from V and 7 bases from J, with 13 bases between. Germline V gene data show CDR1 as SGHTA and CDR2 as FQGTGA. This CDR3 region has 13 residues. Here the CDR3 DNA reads TGTGCCAGCAGCTGGAGGGACGGAGGTGGCTACACCTTC. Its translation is CASSWRDGGGYTF. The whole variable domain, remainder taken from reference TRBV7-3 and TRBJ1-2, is GAGVSQTPSNKVTEKGKYVELRCDPISGHTALYWYRQSLGQGPEFLIYFQGTGAADDSGLPNDRFFAVRPEGSVSTLKIQRTERGDSAVYLCASSWRDGGGYTFGSGTRLTVV.

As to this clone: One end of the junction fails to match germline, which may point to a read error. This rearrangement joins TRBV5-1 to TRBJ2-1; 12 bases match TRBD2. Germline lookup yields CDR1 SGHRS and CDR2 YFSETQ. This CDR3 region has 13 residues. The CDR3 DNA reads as TGCGCCAGCAGCTTGGGTTCTAGCGGGGGGGCGGTCTTC. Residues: CASSLGSSGGAVF. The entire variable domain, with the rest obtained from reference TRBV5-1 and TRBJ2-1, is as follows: KAGVTQTPRYLIKTRGQQVTLSCSPISGHRSVSWYQQTPGQGLQFLFEYFSETQRNKGNFPGRFSGRQFSNSRSEMNVSTLELGDSALYLCASSLGSSGGAVFGPGTRLTVL.

The CDR3 loop is CSVGGSEAFF. In nucleotides, the CDR3 is TGCAGCGTTGGGGGCAGTGAAGCTTTCTTT. This rearrangement joins TRBV29-1 to TRBJ1-1, with a possible D match to TRBD1 (5 bases). The V and J ends lost 4 bases and 7 bases respectively, with 7 bases between them. This CDR3 is built from 10 residues. Germline V CDR1 and CDR2: SQVTM, ANQGSEA.

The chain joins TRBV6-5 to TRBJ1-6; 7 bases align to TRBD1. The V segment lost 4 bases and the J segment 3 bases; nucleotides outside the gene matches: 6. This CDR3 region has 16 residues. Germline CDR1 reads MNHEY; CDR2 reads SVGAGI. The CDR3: CASSSDRANYNSPLHF. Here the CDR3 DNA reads TGTGCCAGCAGTTCAGACAGGGCCAACTATAATTCACCCCTCCACTTT.

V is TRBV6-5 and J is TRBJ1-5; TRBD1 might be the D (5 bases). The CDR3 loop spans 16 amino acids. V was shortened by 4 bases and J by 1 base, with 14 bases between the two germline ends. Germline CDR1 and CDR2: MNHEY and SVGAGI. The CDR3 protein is CASSLTGPGSNQPQHF. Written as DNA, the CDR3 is TGTGCCAGCAGTTTGACGGGCCCAGGGAGCAATCAGCCCCAGCATTTT.

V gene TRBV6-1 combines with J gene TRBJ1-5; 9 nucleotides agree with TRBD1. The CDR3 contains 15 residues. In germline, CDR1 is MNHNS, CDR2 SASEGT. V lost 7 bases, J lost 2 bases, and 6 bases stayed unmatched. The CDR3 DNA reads TGTGCCAGCACTACAGGGGGCCTGGGCAATCAGCCCCAGCATTTT. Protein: CASTTGGLGNQPQHF.

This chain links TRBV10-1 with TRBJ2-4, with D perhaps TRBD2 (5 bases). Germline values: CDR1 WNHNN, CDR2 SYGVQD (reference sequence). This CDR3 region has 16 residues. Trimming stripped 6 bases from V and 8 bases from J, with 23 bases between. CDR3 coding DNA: TGCGCCAGCAGCCCAGCCCTCCCCGGTGCGCGGGACATTCAGTACTTC. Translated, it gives CASSPALPGARDIQYF.

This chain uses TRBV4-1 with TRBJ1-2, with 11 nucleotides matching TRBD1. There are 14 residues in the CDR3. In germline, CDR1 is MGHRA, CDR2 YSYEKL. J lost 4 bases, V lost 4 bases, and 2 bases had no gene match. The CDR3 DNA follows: TGCGCCAGCAGCCCCGGACAGGGGGCCTATGGCTACACCTTC. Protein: CASSPGQGAYGYTF.

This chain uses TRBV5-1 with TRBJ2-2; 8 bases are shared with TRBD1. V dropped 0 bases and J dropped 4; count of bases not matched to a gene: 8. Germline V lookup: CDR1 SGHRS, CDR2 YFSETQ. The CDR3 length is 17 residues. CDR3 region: CASSLEKGQGLTGELFF. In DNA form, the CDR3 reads TGCGCCAGCAGCTTGGAAAAAGGACAGGGTCTCACCGGGGAGCTGTTTTTT.

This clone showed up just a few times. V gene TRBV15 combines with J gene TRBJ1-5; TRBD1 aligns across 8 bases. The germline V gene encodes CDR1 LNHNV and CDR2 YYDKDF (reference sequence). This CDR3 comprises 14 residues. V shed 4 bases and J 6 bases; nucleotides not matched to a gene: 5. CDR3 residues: CATSIGQGAQPQHF. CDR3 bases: TGTGCCACCAGCATCGGCCAGGGGGCTCAGCCCCAGCATTTT.

CDR3 protein: CASSQGGVFYEQYF. The CDR3 region has the DNA TGCGCCAGCAGCCAAGGGGGGGTATTCTACGAGCAGTACTTC. V gene TRBV5-1 combines with J gene TRBJ2-7; D might be TRBD2 (7 bases). Trimming took 4 bases from V and 3 from J, leaving 14 bases between them. CDR1 is SGHRS, CDR2 YFSETQ, per germline. CDR3 length: 14 amino acids.

CDR3 sequence reads: CSVEGSRLGELFF. The CDR3 nucleotides are TGCAGCGTTGAAGGGTCTAGACTCGGGGAGCTGTTTTTT. The chain joins TRBV29-1 to TRBJ2-2, with unresolved D. The CDR3 extends over 13 amino acids. V was shortened by 1 base and J by 7 bases, with 10 bases between the two germline ends. From germline, CDR1 is SQVTM and CDR2 ANQGSEA.

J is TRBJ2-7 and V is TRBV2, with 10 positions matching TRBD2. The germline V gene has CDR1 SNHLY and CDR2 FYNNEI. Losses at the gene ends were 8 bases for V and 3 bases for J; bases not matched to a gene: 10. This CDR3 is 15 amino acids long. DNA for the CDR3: TGTGCCAGCGGAAACCAACTAGCGGGGCTCTACGAGCAGTACTTC. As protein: CASGNQLAGLYEQYF. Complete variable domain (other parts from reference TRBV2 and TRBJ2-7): EPEVTQTPSHQVTQMGQEVILRCVPISNHLYFYWYRQILGQKVEFLVSFYNNEISEKSEIFDDQFSVERPDGSNFTLKIRSTKLEDSAMYFCASGNQLAGLYEQYFGPGTRLTVT.

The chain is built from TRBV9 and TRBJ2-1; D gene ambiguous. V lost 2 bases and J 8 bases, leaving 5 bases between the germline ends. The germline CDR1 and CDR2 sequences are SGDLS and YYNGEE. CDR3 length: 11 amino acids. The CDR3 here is CASSVTDEQFF. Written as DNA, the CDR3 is TGTGCCAGCAGCGTCACAGATGAGCAGTTCTTC.

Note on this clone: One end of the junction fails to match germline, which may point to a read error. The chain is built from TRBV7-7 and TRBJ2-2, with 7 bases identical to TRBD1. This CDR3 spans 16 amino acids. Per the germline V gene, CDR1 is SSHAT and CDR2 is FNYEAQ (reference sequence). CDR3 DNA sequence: TGTGCTAGCAGCTACCGGACAGGACAGAACACCGGGGAGCTGTTTTTT. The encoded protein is CASSYRTGQNTGELFF.

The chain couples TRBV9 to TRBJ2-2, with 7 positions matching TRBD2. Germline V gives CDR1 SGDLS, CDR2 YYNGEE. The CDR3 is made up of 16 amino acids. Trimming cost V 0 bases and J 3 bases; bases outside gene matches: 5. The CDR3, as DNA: TGTGCCAGCAGCGTAGCGCGGGGGAGAGACACCGGGGAGCTGTTTTTT. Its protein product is CASSVARGRDTGELFF.

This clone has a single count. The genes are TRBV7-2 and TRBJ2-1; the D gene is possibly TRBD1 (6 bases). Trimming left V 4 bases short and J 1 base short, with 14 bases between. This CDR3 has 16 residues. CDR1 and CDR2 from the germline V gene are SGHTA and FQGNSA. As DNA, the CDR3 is TGTGCCAGCAGCTCCACAGGGTATATTTCCTACAATGAGCAGTTCTTC. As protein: CASSSTGYISYNEQFF.

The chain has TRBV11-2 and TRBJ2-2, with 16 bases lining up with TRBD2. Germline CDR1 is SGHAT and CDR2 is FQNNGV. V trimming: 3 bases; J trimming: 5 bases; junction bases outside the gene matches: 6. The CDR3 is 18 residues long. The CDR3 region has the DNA TGTGCCAGCAGCTTTGGGACTAGCGGGGGGGCGCGGACCGGGGAGCTGTTTTTT. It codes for CASSFGTSGGARTGELFF.